This passage covers 20 T cell receptor beta chains from one sample sequenced in a study of blood T cell repertoires in COVID-19. Measured with immunoSEQ multiplex PCR; TCRdb has only the in-frame clones, and not every one. The sample lists fewer than 300,000 clones; about nine tenths were seen once. The source material was PBMCs or T cells enriched from blood (not recorded which). The receptors were sampled from a man aged 18 to 30 who had recovered from COVID-19.

For this clone: This CDR3 is also generated by other DNA sequences in the sample. The chain joins TRBV5-1 to TRBJ2-3; TRBD2 agrees at 11 bases. The germline V gene encodes CDR1 SGHRS and CDR2 YFSETQ. With 0 bases clipped from V and 3 bases from J, the junction kept 3 bases outside the gene matches. This CDR3 is built from 16 residues. This CDR3 reads CASSLGLAGGTDTQYF. The CDR3 bases are TGCGCCAGCAGCTTGGGCCTAGCGGGAGGAACAGATACGCAGTATTTT.

The chain has TRBV10-3 and TRBJ2-3; TRBD2 aligns across 9 bases. After removal of 10 bases from V and 4 bases from J, the junction contained 3 bases not matched to a gene. Germline V gives CDR1 ENHRY, CDR2 SYGVKD. CDR3 length equals 12 residues. The CDR3 bases are TGTGCCACGCGGGGGGGCCCAGATACGCAGTATTTT. Protein: CATRGGPDTQYF.

For the CDR3, the DNA is TGTGCCACCAGTGATCCCACTAGCGGGAGCTACAATGAGCAGTTCTTC. Translation gives CATSDPTSGSYNEQFF. The rearrangement uses TRBV24-1 and TRBJ2-1; 11 bases are shared with TRBD2. With V trimmed by 3 bases and J by 3 bases, 3 bases remained unmatched. The CDR3 spans 16 residues. Germline CDR1 KGHDR, CDR2 SFDVKD.

This clone was counted between two and nine times. The V call is TRBV2, the J call TRBJ1-4; TRBD1 is a possible D gene (5 bases). The CDR3 length is 15 residues. V was clipped by 7 bases and J by 2 bases, with 14 bases between them. The V gene's germline CDR1 is SNHLY and CDR2 FYNNEI. The CDR3 DNA follows: TGTGCCAGCACGCAGGGCTCCGGGACTAATGAAAAACTGTTTTTT. As protein: CASTQGSGTNEKLFF.

The V and J genes are TRBV18 and TRBJ2-5; tentative D call: TRBD1 (6 bases). CDR3 size: 13 residues. Per germline, CDR1 KGHSH and CDR2 LQKENI. V was cut by 3 bases and J by 5 bases, with 10 bases left in between. As DNA, the CDR3 is TGTGCCAGCTCACCGAGGGGGTGGGAGACCCAGTACTTC. Amino acids: CASSPRGWETQYF. The variable domain in full, with the rest retrieved from reference TRBV18 and TRBJ2-5, is NAGVMQNPRHLVRRRGQEARLRCSPMKGHSHVYWYRQLPEEGLKFMVYLQKENIIDESGMPKERFSAEFPKEGPSILRIQQVVRGDSAAYFCASSPRGWETQYFGPGTRLLVL.

The chain recombines TRBV9 with TRBJ2-5, with a possible D match to TRBD2 (8 bases). Deletions cut 4 bases from V and 4 bases from J, with 14 bases between. CDR1 is SGDLS, CDR2 YYNGEE, per germline. This CDR3 comprises 14 residues. The CDR3 region is CASSPGGTRETQYF. In DNA form, the CDR3 reads TGTGCCAGCAGCCCAGGGGGGACTAGAGAGACCCAGTACTTC.

The chain has TRBV4-1 and TRBJ2-2, with D possibly TRBD1 on 6 matching bases. V was clipped by 1 base and J by 7 bases, with 13 bases between them. There are 15 residues in the CDR3. Looked up from germline, CDR1 is MGHRA and CDR2 is YSYEKL. In DNA form, the CDR3 reads TGCGCCAGCAGCCAAGCGACAGGAGCCAACGGGGAGCTGTTTTTT. Amino acid sequence: CASSQATGANGELFF.

A few counts support this clone. This chain joins TRBV19 and TRBJ2-1, with D tentatively TRBD2 (6 bases). The CDR3 spans 13 residues. The V and J ends lost 5 bases and 8 bases respectively, with 13 bases between them. Germline V CDR1 and CDR2: LNHDA, SQIVND (reference sequence). CDR3 loop: CASSAAGWDEQFF. For the CDR3, the DNA is TGTGCCAGTAGTGCGGCGGGGTGGGATGAGCAGTTCTTC. Drawing the rest from reference TRBV19 and TRBJ2-1, the complete variable domain is DGGITQSPKYLFRKEGQNVTLSCEQNLNHDAMYWYRQDPGQGLRLIYYSQIVNDFQKGDIAEGYSVSREKKESFPLTVTSAQKNPTAFYLCASSAAGWDEQFFGPGTRLTVL.

There are a few counts of this clone. The chain is built from TRBV14 and TRBJ2-7, with a tentative D call TRBD1 (5 bases). V gave up 1 base and J gave up 0 bases, with 7 bases separating them. CDR1 is SGHDN and CDR2 is FVKESK in the germline V gene. This CDR3 has 14 amino acids. The CDR3 sequence: CASSQVQASYEQYF. The CDR3 DNA reads as TGTGCCAGCAGCCAAGTACAGGCCTCCTACGAGCAGTACTTC.

The chain is built from TRBV11-2 and TRBJ1-2; D is uncertain. Trimming left V 7 bases short and J 1 base short, with 16 bases between. Germline V gives CDR1 SGHAT, CDR2 FQNNGV. This CDR3 comprises 15 residues. CDR3 protein: CASTLLNFINYGYTF. As DNA, the CDR3 is TGTGCCAGCACCCTTTTAAACTTTATTAACTATGGCTACACCTTC.

V and J are TRBV18 and TRBJ1-1; 9 bases align to TRBD1. Germline V lookup: CDR1 KGHSH, CDR2 LQKENI. V was clipped by 0 bases and J by 5 bases; unmatched bases: 7. The CDR3 extends over 16 amino acids. CDR3 bases: TGTGCCAGCTCACCACCTGCAGGACAGGGGAGTACTGAAGCTTTCTTT. Translated: CASSPPAGQGSTEAFF.

The sample holds a few counts of this clone. V is TRBV15 and J is TRBJ2-3, with D unresolved. Germline-derived CDR1 and CDR2 are LNHNV and YYDKDF (reference sequence). The CDR3 is 14 residues long. V was clipped by 1 base and J by 1 base, with 6 bases between them. CDR3 DNA sequence: TGTGCCACCAGCAGAGTGTTCGGCACAGATACGCAGTATTTT. Protein product: CATSRVFGTDTQYF.

The chain recombines TRBV5-1 with TRBJ1-2; 8 nucleotides line up with TRBD1. The ends lost 6 bases at V and 7 bases at J; junction bases unmatched: 14. Germline-derived CDR1 and CDR2 are SGHRS and YFSETQ. CDR3 length: 15 amino acids. DNA for the CDR3: TGCGCCAGCAACATCGGGGGCCAGGGGGCTTCTGGCTACACCTTC. As protein: CASNIGGQGASGYTF.

This chain connects TRBV27 to TRBJ1-5; D unresolved. V was pared by 2 bases and J by 0 bases, with 8 bases between. Germline values: CDR1 MNHEY, CDR2 SMNVEV (reference sequence). The CDR3 runs to 15 residues. The CDR3 DNA reads TGTGCCAGCAGTTTACATCGGTTTAGCAATCAGCCCCAGCATTTT. Residues: CASSLHRFSNQPQHF.

Notes on this clone: Relative to the germline gene, one junction end is altered; a read error may explain this. The rearrangement links TRBV7-7 to TRBJ2-3; D is perhaps TRBD1 (5 bases). Germline CDR1 SSHAT, CDR2 FNYEAQ (reference sequence). The length of the CDR3 is 15 residues. CDR3 region: CASSLGQLSTDTQYF. For the CDR3, the DNA is TGTGCTAGCAGCTTGGGGCAGCTTAGCACAGATACGCAGTATTTT.

The chain is built from TRBV4-1 and TRBJ2-7, with 11 bases matching TRBD2. The CDR3 is 16 residues long. J gave up 5 bases and V 4 bases, and 10 bases lay outside the gene matches. Germline V gives CDR1 MGHRA, CDR2 YSYEKL. CDR3 coding DNA: TGCGCCAGCAGCCCAGATAGCGGGAGGGCCTTGAACGAGCAGTACTTC. Its protein product is CASSPDSGRALNEQYF.

This clone was seen a few times. The genes are TRBV6-6 and TRBJ2-7; 8 bases are a match to TRBD2. The CDR3 spans 17 residues. Germline V gene data show CDR1 as MNHNY and CDR2 as SVGAGI (reference sequence). V lost 5 bases to trimming and J lost 2 bases; unmatched junction nucleotides: 14. CDR3 nucleotides: TGTGCCAGCAGTCCTGACTACAAGACTAGCGTAACCTACGAGCAGTACTTC. This gives the protein CASSPDYKTSVTYEQYF.

This clone was seen once. The chain carries TRBV6-6 and TRBJ1-5; TRBD1 aligns across 8 bases. This CDR3 is built from 14 residues. J was trimmed by 1 base and V by 5 bases; bases with no gene match: 1. Per germline, CDR1 MNHNY and CDR2 SVGAGI (reference sequence). In DNA, the CDR3 is TGTGCCAGCAGTCGGACAGGGAGCAATCAGCCCCAGCATTTT. Its protein product is CASSRTGSNQPQHF.

V and J are TRBV9 and TRBJ2-2, with 7 bases identical to TRBD2. Germline V gives CDR1 SGDLS, CDR2 YYNGEE. V dropped 3 bases and J dropped 2; count of bases not matched to a gene: 7. The CDR3 consists of 16 residues. CDR3 sequence reads: CASSDRDYTNTGELFF. The CDR3 coding sequence is TGTGCCAGCAGCGACCGGGACTACACTAACACCGGGGAGCTGTTTTTT. The variable domain in full, with the rest retrieved from reference TRBV9 and TRBJ2-2, is DSGVTQTPKHLITATGQRVTLRCSPRSGDLSVYWYQQSLDQGLQFLIQYYNGEERAKGNILERFSAQQFPDLHSELNLSSLELGDSALYFCASSDRDYTNTGELFFGEGSRLTVL.

This rearrangement joins TRBV6-4 to TRBJ2-3; 8 bases agree with TRBD2. CDR3 length: 15 residues. The germline gives CDR1 MRHNA, CDR2 SNTAGT. Germline trimming cut 6 bases from V and 2 bases from J; bases unmatched to any gene: 7. The CDR3 coding sequence is TGTGCCAGCAGCCCAACCGGGGGGGCCACAGATACGCAGTATTTT. This sequence encodes CASSPTGGATDTQYF.